Listed below are T cell receptor beta chains from one sample, sequenced in a study of CD8 T cells in Susac syndrome. TCRdb called the immunoSEQ multiplex PCR reads again in MiXCR, with one record for every CDR3 protein. The top ten hold 0.08% to 0.11% of the sample, which has around 200,000 distinct CDR3 sequences, 85% to 95% seen once. Sequencing was performed on CD4+ T cells from PBMCs. These receptors were collected from a human donor in good health. CDR3s include the opening cysteine and the closing phenylalanine or tryptophan. A D gene is named only where the DNA matches it firmly.

>TRBV5-6|.|TRBJ1-4
TGTGCCAGCAGCTTGTCGCTCCGAGAAAAACTGTTTTTT
CASSLSLREKLFF
>TRBV5-6|TRBD1|TRBJ2-1
TGTGCCAGCAGCTGGAACAGGGGTGAGCAGTTCTTC
CASSWNRGEQFF
>TRBV3-1|.|TRBJ1-6
TGTGCCAGCAGCCAATGGGGGGGTAGCTCCTATAATTCACCCCTCCACTTT
CASSQWGGSSYNSPLHF
>TRBV3-1|.|TRBJ1-1
TGTGCCAGCAGCCAAGATGCAGGGGAAGCTTTCTTT
CASSQDAGEAFF
>TRBV29-1|TRBD2|TRBJ2-1
TGCAGCGTTGAAAGACTAGCGGGGATTAATGAGCAGTTCTTC
CSVERLAGINEQFF
>TRBV11-2|.|TRBJ2-7
TGTGCCAGCACTCAGTTGACCCCCTACGAGCAGTACTTC
CASTQLTPYEQYF
>TRBV19|.|TRBJ1-5
TGTGCCAGTACCCTCCGGACGGGCGCCGACAACCAGCCCCAGCATTTT
CASTLRTGADNQPQHF
>TRBV7-9|.|TRBJ1-1
TGTGCCAGCAGCTTAGTAGGGTTCGGCACTGAAGCTTTCTTT
CASSLVGFGTEAFF
>TRBV29-1|TRBD2|TRBJ2-5
TGCAGCGTCCGGGAGGGGACCCAAGAGACCCAGTACTTC
CSVREGTQETQYF
>TRBV24-1|TRBD1|TRBJ2-3
TGTGCCACCGGGACAGCGAACACAGATACGCAGTATTTT
CATGTANTDTQYF